This TCR beta chain was captured by sequencing in a study of T cells in Graves' hyperthyroidism and ophthalmopathy. This clonotype was observed many times. Graves' hyperthyroidism is called stable when ophthalmopathy does not progress within 18 months. Patients were aged 18 to 65, had disease duration under 2 months, and had newly diagnosed hyperthyroidism. Diagnosis rested on symptoms, serum thyroxine and TRAb, thyroid ultrasound, and orbital computed tomography. The PBMCs were sourced from fresh peripheral blood (approximately 9 ml). Germline assignment: CDR1 DFQATT and CDR2 SNEGSKA (reference sequence). V lost 4 bases, J lost 4 bases, and 7 bases stayed unmatched. The CDR3 extends over 14 amino acids. Template material for amplifying TCR beta CDR3 regions consisted of RNA transcripts. The primer set for the first-round RT-PCR of the TCR CDR3 was HTBI. TCRdb analysed the multiplex PCR reads with MiXCR anew, one entry per CDR3 protein. The sample holds approximately 610,000 distinct CDR3 sequences, 16% seen once.

The chain employs TRBV20-1 and TRBJ2-7; 10 bases map to TRBD1. This TCR derives from a woman aged 18-29 years with Graves' hyperthyroidism. The material sequenced was blood. The CDR3, as DNA: TGCAGTGCTAACCTGGACAGGGGGTTTTACGAGCAGTACTTC. Protein product: CSANLDRGFYEQYF.